Presented here are 32 T cell receptor beta chains from one specimen sequenced in a study of OX40 agonist ivuxolimab in advanced cancers. Profiling relied on immunoSEQ multiplex PCR, and the TCRdb table lists in-frame clones only, not all of them. The data contain more than 95,000 clones, under 95% of them singletons. The source was CD4+ or CD8+ T cells sorted from blood, collected in a trial of the OX40 agonist ivuxolimab. The receptor source for this set is an adult with an advanced solid tumor such as melanoma, head and neck, liver or kidney cancer.

This clone appeared once. This sequence joins TRBV18 and TRBJ1-1; D gene ambiguous. The CDR3 sequence is 16 residues long. CDR1 KGHSH and CDR2 LQKENI come from the germline V gene. Deletions cut 3 bases from V and 1 base from J, with 15 bases between. Written as DNA, the CDR3 is TGTGCCAGCTCACCTGTGCGGGGAATAGGGAACACTGAAGCTTTCTTT. Amino acid sequence: CASSPVRGIGNTEAFF.

The rearrangement joins TRBV19 to TRBJ1-2; TRBD1 matches at 7 bases. V shed 3 bases and J 4 bases; nucleotides not matched to a gene: 8. The CDR3 is 15 residues long. CDR1 and CDR2 (germline): LNHDA, SQIVND (reference sequence). CDR3 sequence: CASSITRDSGYGYTF. The CDR3 DNA reads as TGTGCCAGTAGTATCACCCGGGACAGTGGCTATGGCTACACCTTC.

The V and J genes are TRBV4-3 and TRBJ1-6; 10 bases line up with TRBD1. Trimming took 2 bases from V and 9 from J; bases not matched to a gene: 4. Germline loops: CDR1 LGHNA, CDR2 YSLEER. The CDR3 runs to 15 residues. The CDR3 coding sequence is TGCGCCAGCAGCCAAACCCGGACAGGGGGTTCACCCCTCCACTTT. Amino acid sequence: CASSQTRTGGSPLHF.

The chain has TRBV4-2 and TRBJ1-5; 7 nucleotides align to TRBD1. Trimming removed 0 bases from V and 7 bases from J; junction bases left unmatched: 9. There are 16 residues in the CDR3. Germline lookup yields CDR1 LGHNA and CDR2 YNFKEQ. DNA of the CDR3: TGTGCCAGCAGCCAAGATGACAGGGAGGTAAGGCAGCCCCAGCATTTT. It specifies CASSQDDREVRQPQHF.

This clone occurred a few times. The chain employs TRBV7-2 and TRBJ1-3, with D uncertain. Trimming removed 5 bases at V and 0 bases at J, with 8 bases between. Germline V gene sequence: CDR1 SGHTA, CDR2 FQGNSA. The CDR3 is 14 amino acids. Here the CDR3 reads CASSLPASGNTIYF. The CDR3 region has the DNA TGTGCCAGCAGCCTCCCGGCCTCTGGAAACACCATATATTTT.

The chain is built from TRBV19 and TRBJ2-5; D gene ambiguous. Trimming left V 5 bases short and J 1 base short, with 8 bases between. The CDR3 has 13 residues. CDR1 is LNHDA and CDR2 is SQIVND in the germline V gene (reference sequence). The CDR3 sequence: CASSRALQETQYF. CDR3 in DNA: TGTGCCAGTAGTCGAGCGCTCCAAGAGACCCAGTACTTC.

The chain employs TRBV28 and TRBJ2-6; a weak D match, TRBD1 (6 bases). Looked up from germline, CDR1 is MDHEN and CDR2 is SYDVKM. The CDR3 consists of 18 residues. Trimming removed 6 bases at V and 0 bases at J, with 18 bases between. The chain's CDR3 is CASSRGGPADSGANVLTF. The CDR3 DNA follows: TGTGCCAGCAGCCGAGGGGGACCCGCGGACTCTGGGGCCAACGTCCTGACTTTC.

The chain combines TRBV7-2 with TRBJ2-7; 8 bases agree with TRBD2. With 7 bases clipped from V and 0 bases from J, the junction kept 8 bases outside the gene matches. The CDR3 contains 15 residues. Germline assignment: CDR1 SGHTA and CDR2 FQGNSA. CDR3 amino acids: CASNQAGVSSYEQYF. In nucleotides, the CDR3 is TGTGCCAGCAACCAAGCGGGAGTAAGCTCCTACGAGCAGTACTTC.

The chain has TRBV5-6 and TRBJ1-5; no clear D. The CDR3 runs to 14 residues. Germline V lookup: CDR1 SGHDT, CDR2 YYEEEE. V lost 0 bases and J lost 5, with 9 bases in between. The CDR3: CASSLADGYQPQHF. CDR3 sequence (DNA): TGTGCCAGCAGCTTGGCCGACGGGTATCAGCCCCAGCATTTT.

The V call is TRBV28, the J call TRBJ1-2; D possibly corresponds to TRBD1 (6 bases). Trimming shortened V by 5 bases and J by 6 bases, and 16 bases separated the two germline ends. CDR1 and CDR2 from the germline V gene are MDHEN and SYDVKM. The CDR3 has 14 amino acids. The CDR3 region is CASSVQGPRDGYTF. The CDR3 DNA sequence: TGTGCCAGCAGTGTACAGGGCCCAAGGGATGGCTACACCTTC.

V gene TRBV19 combines with J gene TRBJ2-3; D remains unclear. The CDR3 length is 13 residues. Germline V gives CDR1 LNHDA, CDR2 SQIVND (reference sequence). The V and J ends lost 1 base and 2 bases respectively, with 4 bases between them. CDR3 sequence reads: CASSIGSTDTQYF. CDR3 DNA: TGTGCCAGTAGTATAGGGTCCACAGATACGCAGTATTTT.

V gene TRBV6-6 combines with J gene TRBJ1-2, with 12 bases identical to TRBD1. Germline V CDR1 and CDR2: MNHNY, SVGAGI (reference sequence). This CDR3 region has 15 residues. V was clipped by 4 bases and J by 6 bases; unmatched bases: 6. CDR3 sequence (DNA): TGTGCCAGCAGTTTAGGGACAGGGGGCGGGGATGGCTACACCTTC. The encoded protein is CASSLGTGGGDGYTF.

This sequence joins TRBV7-2 and TRBJ2-5, with 12 positions matching TRBD2. V lost 3 bases and J lost 5; bases outside the gene matches: 4. The germline V gene encodes CDR1 SGHTA and CDR2 FQGNSA. The CDR3 contains 15 residues. The CDR3 DNA follows: TGTGCCAGCAGCTTTCGACTAGCGGGAGCCGAGACCCAGTACTTC. Its protein is CASSFRLAGAETQYF.

CDR3 coding DNA: TGTGCCAGCAGCGAAACCGGGACAGCTAGCACAGATACGCAGTATTTT. Protein: CASSETGTASTDTQYF. The chain has TRBV7-9 and TRBJ2-3; 7 bases map to TRBD1. Germline CDR1 is SEHNR and CDR2 is FQNEAQ (reference sequence). The J segment lost 0 bases and the V segment lost 5 bases, leaving 8 bases of the junction unmatched. The CDR3 contains 16 residues.

The CDR3 nucleotides are TGTGCCTGGAGTGTATCGGGACCCGAGCAGTACTTC. Translation: CAWSVSGPEQYF. V is TRBV30 and J is TRBJ2-7; D may match TRBD1 or TRBD2 (5 bases each). This CDR3 contains 12 residues. Trimming stripped 0 bases from V and 6 bases from J, with 9 bases between. Germline lookup yields CDR1 GTSNPN and CDR2 SVGIG (reference sequence).

CDR3 in amino acids: CASSEPGQAVNVLTF. The CDR3 region has the DNA TGTGCCAGCAGTGAGCCGGGACAGGCCGTCAACGTCCTGACTTTC. The V and J genes are TRBV2 and TRBJ2-6; 8 nucleotides line up with TRBD1. Losses at the gene ends were 3 bases for V and 9 bases for J; bases not matched to a gene: 7. CDR3 length equals 15 residues. Per germline, CDR1 SNHLY and CDR2 FYNNEI.

The rearrangement links TRBV7-2 to TRBJ2-3; a weak D match, TRBD1 (5 bases). The length of the CDR3 is 16 residues. Trimming shortened V by 4 bases and J by 6 bases, and 20 bases separated the two germline ends. The V gene's germline CDR1 is SGHTA and CDR2 FQGNSA. CDR3 amino acids: CASSSYGWGSGDTQYF. In DNA form, the CDR3 reads TGTGCCAGCAGCTCCTATGGGTGGGGCTCCGGGGATACGCAGTATTTT.

This sequence joins TRBV6-1 and TRBJ2-5; D gene uncertain. V gave up 2 bases and J gave up 5 bases, with 6 bases separating them. Germline V gives CDR1 MNHNS, CDR2 SASEGT. This CDR3 has 12 residues. CDR3 DNA sequence: TGTGCCAGCAGTGAACCATGGGAGACCCAGTACTTC. It specifies CASSEPWETQYF.

V is TRBV5-1 and J is TRBJ2-7; D may be TRBD2 (6 bases). The CDR3 has 14 residues. V was clipped by 6 bases and J by 2 bases, with 15 bases between them. The germline V gene encodes CDR1 SGHRS and CDR2 YFSETQ. The CDR3 loop reads CASNTLGGTYEQYF. Here the CDR3 DNA reads TGCGCCAGCAACACACTCGGGGGAACCTACGAGCAGTACTTC.

This chain connects TRBV28 to TRBJ2-1; tentatively, D is TRBD2 (6 bases). Germline CDR1 MDHEN, CDR2 SYDVKM. Trimming removed 7 bases from V and 6 bases from J, with 19 bases in between. This CDR3 has 15 residues. CDR3 nucleotide sequence: TGTGCCAGCACCCCCCGCCCGACTAGACCCAATGAGCAGTTCTTC. This codes for CASTPRPTRPNEQFF.

The rearrangement joins TRBV7-2 to TRBJ1-3, with D hard to call. The CDR3 extends over 14 amino acids. Germline-derived CDR1 and CDR2 are SGHTA and FQGNSA. V was shortened by 8 bases and J by 0 bases, with 11 bases between the two germline ends. The DNA for the CDR3 is TGTGCCAGCGGGAGAGGGAACTCTGGAAACACCATATATTTT. Translation gives CASGRGNSGNTIYF.

The chain has TRBV7-9 and TRBJ1-5; maybe TRBD1 (5 bases). There are 15 residues in the CDR3. Germline values: CDR1 SEHNR, CDR2 FQNEAQ (reference sequence). V was shortened by 5 bases and J by 3 bases, with 14 bases between the two germline ends. The CDR3 protein is CASSLGPGFNQPQHF. CDR3 DNA sequence: TGTGCCAGCAGCCTGGGTCCAGGGTTCAATCAGCCCCAGCATTTT.

V and J are TRBV6-5 and TRBJ2-7; D not certain. This CDR3 has 15 residues. Germline V gene sequence: CDR1 MNHEY, CDR2 SVGAGI. V was pared by 5 bases and J by 4 bases, with 18 bases between. Here the CDR3 DNA reads TGTGCCAGCAGTCGCCGGTGGACGGAGACTTACGAGCAGTACTTC. It translates to CASSRRWTETYEQYF.

This CDR3 is CASSLALAGDEQYF. The DNA of the CDR3 is TGTGCCAGCAGCTTAGCACTAGCGGGAGACGAGCAGTACTTC. The chain is built from TRBV7-9 and TRBJ2-7; TRBD2 matches at 11 bases. The V segment lost 0 bases and the J segment 5 bases; nucleotides outside the gene matches: 0. The germline CDR1 and CDR2 sequences are SEHNR and FQNEAQ (reference sequence). The CDR3 contains 14 residues.

The chain recombines TRBV15 with TRBJ2-7, with 8 bases lining up with TRBD2. Germline V CDR1 and CDR2: LNHNV, YYDKDF (reference sequence). This CDR3 contains 17 residues. With 0 bases clipped from V and 2 bases from J, the junction kept 9 bases outside the gene matches. In DNA, the CDR3 is TGTGCCACCAGCAGAGATCTGGCGGGAGGCCCTCCCTACGAGCAGTACTTC. Its protein product is CATSRDLAGGPPYEQYF.

The chain couples TRBV11-3 to TRBJ2-3, with TRBD2 matching over 7 bases. V was pared by 2 bases and J by 8 bases, with 10 bases of the junction left unmatched. CDR3 length: 15 residues. Germline CDR1 reads SGHNT; CDR2 reads YENEEA. This CDR3 reads CASSLPGGARVTQYF. CDR3 bases: TGTGCCAGCAGCTTACCGGGGGGAGCCCGAGTTACGCAGTATTTT.

The V call is TRBV5-4, the J call TRBJ1-2, with D perhaps matching TRBD1 (6 bases). The CDR3 totals 13 residues. The V and J ends lost 6 bases and 7 bases respectively, with 16 bases between them. Germline V gene lookup returns CDR1 SGHNT and CDR2 YYREEE (reference sequence). The CDR3 protein is CASTPRQEAGYTF. As DNA, the CDR3 is TGTGCCAGCACACCCCGACAGGAGGCTGGCTACACCTTC.

The chain uses TRBV7-2 and TRBJ1-1, with TRBD1 as a possible D gene (6 bases). This CDR3 has 16 residues. CDR1 SGHTA and CDR2 FQGNSA come from the germline V gene. V lost 4 bases to trimming and J lost 9 bases, with 24 bases between them. CDR3 coding DNA: TGTGCCAGCAGCTCGAATCCACCGGGACAAGGGGAACAAGCTTTCTTT. Its protein product is CASSSNPPGQGEQAFF.

The chain is built from TRBV6-5 and TRBJ2-3; D remains unclear. Trimming took off 10 bases at V and 1 base at J, with 12 bases between the two ends. The germline CDR1 and CDR2 sequences are MNHEY and SVGAGI. The CDR3 runs 13 residues. The CDR3 here is CATSTTGTDTQYF. CDR3 DNA: TGTGCCACCTCGACCACAGGCACAGATACGCAGTATTTT.

The chain combines TRBV7-2 with TRBJ1-1; D not certain. Per the germline V gene, CDR1 is SGHTA and CDR2 is FQGNSA. The CDR3 covers 14 residues. Deletions cut 3 bases from V and 0 bases from J, with 8 bases between. The DNA for the CDR3 is TGTGCCAGCAGCTTGATGGGGTTGAACACTGAAGCTTTCTTT. Translation: CASSLMGLNTEAFF. Using reference TRBV7-2 and TRBJ1-1 for the parts outside the CDR3, the full variable domain is GAGVSQSPSNKVTEKGKDVELRCDPISGHTALYWYRQSLGQGLEFLIYFQGNSAPDKSGLPSDRFSAERTGGSVSTLTIQRTQQEDSAVYLCASSLMGLNTEAFFGQGTRLTVV.

J is TRBJ1-1 and V is TRBV2; the D is unclear. The germline V and J ends were trimmed by 10 bases and 5 bases, with 11 bases remaining between them. The CDR3 has 11 residues. Germline CDR1 reads SNHLY; CDR2 reads FYNNEI. CDR3 residues: CATPLGTEAFF. The CDR3 coding sequence is TGTGCCACCCCCCTCGGGACTGAAGCTTTCTTT.

The chain carries TRBV18 and TRBJ2-1; 9 bases agree with TRBD1. Per germline, CDR1 KGHSH and CDR2 LQKENI. J lost 1 base, V lost 4 bases, and 2 bases had no gene match. CDR3 length equals 15 residues. The CDR3: CASSQTGGSYNEQFF. For the CDR3, the DNA is TGTGCCAGCTCACAGACAGGGGGTTCCTACAATGAGCAGTTCTTC.